The source of this T cell receptor (beta chain) is a study of a mutant IDH1 vaccine in newly diagnosed glioma. Study-wide context: Beforehand, treatment had been radiotherapy, temozolomide, or both; the majority received both.

Overall study findings and caveats: Top peripheral T cell clonotype shifts appeared unrelated to pseudoprogression. Patients showed vaccine-induced immune responses at a rate of approximately 93%.

Only in-frame clones appear in the TCRdb table, and some are missing; sequencing was by immunoSEQ multiplex PCR. Found here are tens of thousands of clones, roughly 85% of them singletons; the top ten hold under 8%. Noted time point: baseline, week 1 (first vaccination visit). The treatment here: pre-vaccination baseline after standard-of-care therapy. Each donor presented with a new WHO grade 3 or 4 astrocytoma that tested IDH1-mutant and showed ATRX loss. The germline V gene encodes CDR1 LNHDA and CDR2 SQIVND (reference sequence). The CDR3 is 14 amino acids. Trimming stripped 3 bases from V and 1 base from J, with 9 bases between. A note on this clone: Antigen: not known.

This receptor was identified in a woman aged 45-60 years with glioma. Sequenced material: PBMCs, taken from a glioma patient treated with radiotherapy, temozolomide or both. The chain uses TRBV19 and TRBJ1-1, with D perhaps matching TRBD1 (5 bases). In DNA, the CDR3 is TGTGCCAGTAGTATCGGGGCAGCGAACACTGAAGCTTTCTTT. It translates to CASSIGAANTEAFF.